This T cell receptor beta chain was captured by sequencing in a study of control samples from healthy donors and cancer patients. Germline lookup yields CDR1 LGHNA and CDR2 YSLEER. This CDR3 has 15 residues. Losses at the gene ends were 5 bases for V and 2 bases for J; bases not matched to a gene: 8. TCRdb's table, derived via immunoSEQ multiplex PCR, lists solely in-frame clones and lacks some. The sample shows tens of thousands of clones, roughly 92% of them seen only once. The sequencing input was PBMCs. The TCR sequence derives from a man aged 25 to 40 with colorectal cancer. J is TRBJ1-2 and V is TRBV4-3; 7 bases are a match to TRBD1. CDR3 DNA: TGCGCCAGCAGCATTCGACAGGGAGGGAACTATGGCTACACCTTC. Protein sequence: CASSIRQGGNYGYTF.